What follows are 11 T cell receptor beta chains derived from one specimen sequenced in a study of blood T cell repertoires in COVID-19. Some clones are missing from TCRdb's copy, which holds only in-frame ones; the method was immunoSEQ multiplex PCR. The table shows around 74,000 clones, with roughly 90% occurring only once. Sequenced input: peripheral blood. The receptors derive from an elderly woman with active or convalescent COVID-19.

J is TRBJ1-4 and V is TRBV5-1, with D unclear. The CDR3 has 15 amino acids. Trimming stripped 4 bases from V and 4 bases from J, with 14 bases between. CDR1 SGHRS and CDR2 YFSETQ come from the germline V gene. DNA for the CDR3: TGCGCCAGCAGCACCATCAGCGGTAGTAATGAAAAACTGTTTTTT. Translating gives CASSTISGSNEKLFF.

The chain couples TRBV12-3 or TRBV12-4 to TRBJ1-4; D possibly corresponds to TRBD1 (5 bases). The CDR3 consists of 11 residues. V shed 5 bases and J shed 10 bases, with 8 bases lying between them. This CDR3 reads CASSLGGKLFF. The CDR3 nucleotides are TGTGCCAGCAGTCTGGGGGGAAAACTGTTTTTT.

The J gene is TRBJ1-6, the V gene TRBV7-2; D unresolved. Trimming took 2 bases from V and 0 from J, leaving 17 bases between them. This CDR3 has 19 amino acids. Germline lookup yields CDR1 SGHTA and CDR2 FQGNSA. The CDR3 loop is CASSLRGISETSYNSPLHF. The CDR3 DNA sequence: TGTGCCAGCAGCTTACGGGGTATTTCGGAAACCTCCTATAATTCACCCCTCCACTTT. Together with reference TRBV7-2 and TRBJ1-6, the CDR3 gives the full variable domain: GAGVSQSPSNKVTEKGKDVELRCDPISGHTALYWYRQSLGQGLEFLIYFQGNSAPDKSGLPSDRFSAERTGGSVSTLTIQRTQQEDSAVYLCASSLRGISETSYNSPLHFGNGTRLTVT.

The V and J genes are TRBV4-1 and TRBJ1-1; unclear D gene. V shed 4 bases and J shed 5 bases, with 14 bases lying between them. CDR1 is MGHRA and CDR2 is YSYEKL in the germline V gene. The CDR3 totals 14 residues. CDR3 loop: CASSPFATSTEAFF. DNA for the CDR3: TGCGCCAGCAGCCCCTTCGCCACTTCGACTGAAGCTTTCTTT.

The chain links TRBV15 to TRBJ1-6; D is ambiguous. V lost 0 bases to trimming and J lost 7 bases, with 7 bases between them. Germline assignment: CDR1 LNHNV and CDR2 YYDKDF (reference sequence). The CDR3 contains 14 residues. CDR3 DNA: TGTGCCACCAGCAGAGATCCATCAAATTCACCCCTCCACTTT. It encodes CATSRDPSNSPLHF.

The V call is TRBV21-1, the J call TRBJ1-5; the table assigns TRBD1, which was not confirmed against the DNA. TRBV21-1 is a pseudogene segment. CDR3 length: 15 amino acids. The CDR3 nucleotides are TGTGCCAGCAGCAAAGTGCACAGGCTCAATCAGCCCCAGCATTTT. This sequence encodes CASSKVHRLNQPQHF.

This chain uses TRBV5-1 with TRBJ2-7; maybe TRBD2 (5 bases). The CDR3 runs 13 residues. Germline-derived CDR1 and CDR2 are SGHRS and YFSETQ. V was clipped by 0 bases and J by 3 bases, with 7 bases between them. The CDR3 loop reads CASSLGAGYEQYF. The CDR3 DNA follows: TGCGCCAGCAGCTTGGGGGCGGGCTACGAGCAGTACTTC.

V usage is TRBV19 and J usage is TRBJ1-1; D might be TRBD1 (6 bases). The germline V and J ends were trimmed by 7 bases and 2 bases, with 17 bases remaining between them. This CDR3 spans 15 amino acids. Germline V gene lookup returns CDR1 LNHDA and CDR2 SQIVND (reference sequence). In DNA form, the CDR3 reads TGTGCCAGTACGGGTCTCGAAGGGGGAAACACTGAAGCTTTCTTT. Its translation: CASTGLEGGNTEAFF.

The DNA of the CDR3 is TGTGCCAGCAGTTACGAGGGTACACACACTGAAGCTTTCTTT. Translation gives CASSYEGTHTEAFF. This sequence joins TRBV6-5 and TRBJ1-1; D not certain. CDR1 MNHEY and CDR2 SVGAGI come from the germline V gene. V lost 2 bases and J 3 bases, leaving 10 bases between the germline ends. This CDR3 comprises 14 residues.

A single count supports this clone. The chain uses TRBV7-2 and TRBJ1-2; TRBD1 aligns across 9 bases. V was clipped by 3 bases and J by 7 bases; unmatched bases: 6. CDR1 SGHTA and CDR2 FQGNSA come from the germline V gene. The CDR3 contains 14 residues. The CDR3: CASSFRDRDRGYTF. CDR3 coding DNA: TGTGCCAGCAGCTTCCGGGACAGGGACCGTGGCTACACCTTC. Full variable domain (rest looked up from reference TRBV7-2 and TRBJ1-2): GAGVSQSPSNKVTEKGKDVELRCDPISGHTALYWYRQSLGQGLEFLIYFQGNSAPDKSGLPSDRFSAERTGGSVSTLTIQRTQQEDSAVYLCASSFRDRDRGYTFGSGTRLTVV.

Only one count was recorded for this clone. The V and J genes are TRBV5-6 and TRBJ2-7; 13 bases fit TRBD2. Germline V gives CDR1 SGHDT, CDR2 YYEEEE. With 4 bases clipped from V and 2 bases from J, the junction kept 6 bases outside the gene matches. This CDR3 comprises 16 residues. DNA of the CDR3: TGTGCCAGCAGCGACCCGACTAGCGGGGGGCCCTACGAGCAGTACTTC. This gives the protein CASSDPTSGGPYEQYF.